The 11 T cell receptor beta chains below come from one sample, sequenced in a study of shared clonotypes between healthy human individuals. The repertoire was sequenced with immunoSEQ multiplex PCR; TCRdb's copy has only in-frame clones and lacks some. The table includes approximately 2,000,000 clones, under 95% detected once. Sequencing used naive CD4+ T cells from PBMCs. The subset denotes: CD45RA+ positively selected. All receptors come from a man aged 18 to 29 in good health. Some clones in this sample may be carry-over from other donors' samples.

The chain is built from TRBV28 and TRBJ1-1; no clear D gene. V dropped 4 bases and J dropped 6 bases, with 6 bases sitting between them. The CDR3 is made up of 11 amino acids. Germline loops: CDR1 MDHEN, CDR2 SYDVKM. The CDR3 loop reads CASSSWSEAFF. The CDR3 DNA sequence: TGTGCCAGCAGTTCTTGGTCTGAAGCTTTCTTT.

V is TRBV7-2 and J is TRBJ1-5, with TRBD1 matching 8 bases. The CDR3 loop spans 16 amino acids. The V and J ends lost 0 bases and 6 bases, in that order; junction bases with no gene match: 7. Germline loops: CDR1 SGHTA, CDR2 FQGNSA. CDR3 protein: CASSLAFDRGGQPQHF. The DNA for the CDR3 is TGTGCCAGCAGCTTAGCCTTCGACAGGGGTGGTCAGCCCCAGCATTTT.

The sample holds a few counts of this clone. At the DNA level, this CDR3 is encoded by other sequences in the same sample as well. V gene TRBV11-2 combines with J gene TRBJ2-7; D is uncertain. Germline V CDR1 and CDR2: SGHAT, FQNNGV. This CDR3 has 11 amino acids. V gave up 2 bases and J gave up 3 bases, with 2 bases separating them. The CDR3 DNA is TGTGCCAGCAGCTTATTCTACGAGCAGTACTTC. This encodes CASSLFYEQYF.

This clone was found once. Here the CDR3 reads CASSSTKWEGYNEQFF. The DNA for the CDR3 is TGTGCCAGCAGCTCGACGAAGTGGGAGGGATACAATGAGCAGTTCTTC. The chain recombines TRBV5-5 with TRBJ2-1; 7 bases agree with TRBD2. With 3 bases clipped from V and 4 bases from J, the junction kept 10 bases outside the gene matches. The CDR3 is 16 amino acids. From germline, CDR1 is SGHKS and CDR2 YYEKEE (reference sequence).

The genes are TRBV28 and TRBJ1-2, with a possible D match to TRBD1 (5 bases). The CDR3 runs 14 residues. The germline V and J ends were trimmed by 10 bases and 7 bases, with 22 bases remaining between them. Germline CDR1 reads MDHEN; CDR2 reads SYDVKM. CDR3 region: CATHRYSRDGGYTF. The DNA of the CDR3 is TGTGCCACCCATCGATACTCTCGGGACGGTGGCTACACCTTC.

A single count supports this clone. V gene TRBV19 combines with J gene TRBJ2-1; tentatively, D is TRBD2 (6 bases). Germline-derived CDR1 and CDR2 are LNHDA and SQIVND (reference sequence). V gave up 6 bases and J gave up 1 base, with 13 bases separating them. CDR3 length: 15 amino acids. The CDR3 sequence: CASRLSGPSYNEQFF. The CDR3 DNA reads TGTGCCAGTAGACTCAGCGGGCCTTCCTACAATGAGCAGTTCTTC. Supplemented by reference TRBV19 and TRBJ2-1, the full variable domain reads DGGITQSPKYLFRKEGQNVTLSCEQNLNHDAMYWYRQDPGQGLRLIYYSQIVNDFQKGDIAEGYSVSREKKESFPLTVTSAQKNPTAFYLCASRLSGPSYNEQFFGPGTRLTVL.

With respect to this clone: Different DNA sequences within this sample yield the same CDR3. The chain uses TRBV28 and TRBJ1-1, with TRBD1 as a possible D gene (5 bases). V was trimmed by 3 bases and J by 7 bases, leaving 6 bases between them. Germline-derived CDR1 and CDR2 are MDHEN and SYDVKM. This CDR3 contains 11 residues. The CDR3 region is CASSLGGEAFF. The CDR3 DNA follows: TGTGCCAGCAGTTTGGGGGGTGAAGCTTTCTTT.

This clone was seen a handful of times. V usage is TRBV10-3 and J usage is TRBJ1-2; a weak D match, TRBD1 (6 bases). Looked up from germline, CDR1 is ENHRY and CDR2 is SYGVKD. Trimming shortened V by 10 bases and J by 4 bases, and 13 bases separated the two germline ends. The CDR3 runs to 12 residues. The CDR3 reads CATATGAYGYTF. As DNA, the CDR3 is TGTGCCACCGCGACAGGCGCCTATGGCTACACCTTC.

The V and J genes are TRBV27 and TRBJ2-7, with 12 nucleotides matching TRBD1. The CDR3 totals 15 residues. Unmatched junction bases numbered 12, after V lost 8 bases and J lost 7 bases. Germline lookup yields CDR1 MNHEY and CDR2 SMNVEV (reference sequence). The CDR3: CASGLGDRGRREQYF. The CDR3 DNA is TGTGCCAGCGGATTAGGGGACAGGGGGCGTAGGGAGCAGTACTTC.

The chain joins TRBV2 to TRBJ2-1; TRBD1 might be the D (5 bases). Deletions cut 1 base from V and 5 bases from J, with 12 bases between. CDR3 length: 15 amino acids. Germline assignment: CDR1 SNHLY and CDR2 FYNNEI. The CDR3 DNA is TGTGCCAGCAGTGAAGTTACAGGCTTTAACAATGAGCAGTTCTTC. This codes for CASSEVTGFNNEQFF.

The gene calls are TRBV19 and TRBJ2-1, with 14 bases fitting TRBD2. Germline trimming cut 4 bases from V and 3 bases from J; bases unmatched to any gene: 11. CDR1 is LNHDA and CDR2 is SQIVND in the germline V gene (reference sequence). This CDR3 is 19 amino acids long. As DNA, the CDR3 is TGTGCCAGTAGTACGAGAGGGACTAGCGGGAGTACTATCTACAATGAGCAGTTCTTC. Translating it yields CASSTRGTSGSTIYNEQFF.